This TCR beta chain was recorded in a study of T cell responses to AZD1222 COVID-19 vaccine. Concerning this clone: Its matching antigen is unknown.

Some clones are missing from TCRdb's copy, which holds only in-frame ones; the method was immunoSEQ multiplex PCR. The sample lists around 110,000 clones; approximately 84% were seen once. Study outcomes and limitations: Rises in breadth and depth of Spike-specific TCRs came after two AZD1222 doses.

The receptor's source is an adult in good health. Sequencing used peripheral blood, obtained on day 0 of AZD1222 vaccination.

Here the CDR3 reads CTSSAGTAVAEQYF. The CDR3 bases are TGCACCAGCAGCGCCGGGACTGCGGTCGCCGAGCAGTACTTC. V gene TRBV1 combines with J gene TRBJ2-7; the DNA was not used to check the table's D call, TRBD2. TRBV1 represents a pseudogene. The CDR3 covers 14 residues.